This T cell receptor beta chain was sequenced for a study of cytomegalovirus exposure and HLA in healthy donors. General study results and limits: Later, an analysis found that common viral pathogens appeared to be linked with several of the most significant clusters. Three chains linked to CMV were shown in vitro to be specific for CMV antigens. Earlier analysis yielded a pattern in which most TCR beta V segments were productive about 90% or about 30% of the time. A later analysis associated 15,000 or so TCR beta sequences with HLA alleles at a 0.05 false discovery rate.

As concerns this clone: Antigen: not known.

PCR involved 60 Vbeta and 13 Jbeta primers. Assay: immunoSEQ multiplex PCR; the TCRdb copy retains only in-frame clones and omits some. The sample has roughly 180,000 clones; about three quarters are singletons. The origin of this receptor is a man aged 50 to 59 in good health and CMV-seropositive. Sequencing used PBMCs.

The CDR3 DNA follows: TGTGCCATCAGTGAGTCGGGCCCACGTAGCACAGATACGCAGTATTTT. Its protein is CAISESGPRSTDTQYF. The chain combines TRBV10-3 with TRBJ2-3; D call uncertain. Per the germline V gene, CDR1 is ENHRY and CDR2 is SYGVKD. The V end was cut by 0 bases, the J end by 0 bases, with 10 bases between. The length of the CDR3 is 16 residues.